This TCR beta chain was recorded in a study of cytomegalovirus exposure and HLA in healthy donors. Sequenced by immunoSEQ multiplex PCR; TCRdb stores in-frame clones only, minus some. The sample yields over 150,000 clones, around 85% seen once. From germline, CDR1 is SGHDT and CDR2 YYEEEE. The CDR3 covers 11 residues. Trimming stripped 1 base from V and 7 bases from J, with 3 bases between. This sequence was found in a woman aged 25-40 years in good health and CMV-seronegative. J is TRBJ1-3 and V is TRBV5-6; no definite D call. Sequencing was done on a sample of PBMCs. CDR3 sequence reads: CASSLSNTIYF. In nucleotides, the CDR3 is TGTGCCAGCAGCTTGTCGAACACCATATATTTT.